The entry below describes one T cell receptor beta chain. Its specificity is not known. The junction does not match germline at one end; this may be a read error. The authors split each subset's genomic DNA evenly across several immunoSEQ plates. TCRdb's table, derived via immunoSEQ multiplex PCR, lists solely in-frame clones and lacks some. The data hold nearly 1,000,000 clones, with around three quarters observed a single time. These data are taken from a study of shared clonotypes between healthy human individuals. Study results and caveats: Non-shared clonotypes displayed generation probabilities falling below those of clonotypes present in all four donors.

This CDR3 contains 14 residues. Germline lookup yields CDR1 SNHLY and CDR2 FYNNEI. The V and J genes are TRBV2 and TRBJ1-2; 11 bases map to TRBD1. Material: memory CD4+ T cells sorted from blood. Subset here: CD45RA-negative fraction. This sequence originates from a man between 18 and 29 years old in good health. Written as DNA, the CDR3 is TGTGCCAACAGTGGGGACAGGGGGAAGGATGGCTACACCTTC. It codes for CANSGDRGKDGYTF. Filled out from reference TRBV2 and TRBJ1-2, the complete variable domain reads EPEVTQTPSHQVTQMGQEVILRCVPISNHLYFYWYRQILGQKVEFLVSFYNNEISEKSEIFDDQFSVERPDGSNFTLKIRSTKLEDSAMYFCANSGDRGKDGYTFGSGTRLTVV.